A selection of T cell receptor beta chains follows, all from one sample in a study of monozygotic twins with inflammatory bowel disease. TCRdb processed the 5' RACE reads again and assigns one entry to each CDR3 protein, with no DNA. The table lists 85,000 to 110,000 distinct CDR3 sequences, with 1.9% in the top ten. Sequencing was carried out using blood. The receptors were gathered from a human donor with ulcerative colitis or Crohn's disease, or a healthy co-twin of an affected twin (not recorded which). Both conserved end residues are part of each CDR3.

>TRBJ2-7|TRBV12-3/TRBV12-4
CASNHRPPGTSGYEQYF
>TRBJ2-2|TRBV12-3/TRBV12-4
CASSSGIGELFF
>TRBJ2-3|TRBV6-5
CASSPAMRNTQYF
>TRBJ2-7|TRBV28
CASSLRPTPGYEQYF
>TRBJ2-5|TRBV12-3/TRBV12-4
CASSTDRDRGKTQYF
>TRBJ2-5|TRBV5-6
CASSLERYWGAGTRVTQYF
>TRBJ1-5|TRBV28
CASRYYYSNQPQHF
>TRBJ2-3|TRBV27
CASSLSPGDTQYF
>TRBJ2-5|TRBV29-1
CSVEDRLGVHQETQYF
>TRBJ2-7|TRBV7-2
CASSLSRSSYEQYF
>TRBJ1-1|TRBV12-3/TRBV12-4
CASSSDRVRTEAFF
>TRBJ2-3|TRBV6-2/TRBV6-3
CASSSPPGDTQYF
>TRBJ2-7|TRBV20-1
CSAQRTGQGQYF
>TRBJ2-7|TRBV27
CASSLFGGPAYEQYF
>TRBJ1-1|TRBV7-2
CASSFKGGTEAFF
>TRBJ1-2|TRBV6-5
CASSYGQGVSYGYTF
>TRBJ1-5|TRBV10-3
CAITRGLFQPQHF
>TRBJ2-7|TRBV6-2/TRBV6-3
CASARGYEQYF
>TRBJ2-1|TRBV2
CASSEAEQFSYNEQFF
>TRBJ2-1|TRBV10-2
CASSELLDNEQFF